What follows are 25 T cell receptor beta chains derived from one specimen sequenced in a study of blood T cell repertoires in COVID-19 (dated by TCRdb to the early 2020s). The method behind the library was the immunoSEQ multiplex PCR assay. TCRdb obtained this table from immuneACCESS and retained in-frame rearrangements with V and J assigned. These tables miss some clones; where compared with another copy, unresolved V genes account for less than half of the shortfall, and the remainder is unexplained. This sample holds roughly 58,000 clones; roughly two thirds were observed only once. 51% of the sample belongs to the ten largest clones. The sample taken for sequencing was PBMCs or T cells enriched from blood (not recorded which). All receptors come from an older woman who had been exposed to COVID-19.

This chain uses TRBV5-1 with TRBJ2-5, with a possible D match to TRBD1 (6 bases). Trimming removed 3 bases at V and 5 bases at J, with 17 bases between. The germline V gene has CDR1 SGHRS and CDR2 YFSETQ. The CDR3 is 15 amino acids. CDR3 sequence: CASSSGTQGSETQYF. CDR3 coding DNA: TGCGCCAGCAGCTCCGGGACCCAGGGGAGCGAGACCCAGTACTTC.

This clone has just a few counts. The rearrangement joins TRBV6-2 or TRBV6-3 to TRBJ1-2; D unresolved. The germline gives CDR1 MNHEY, CDR2 SVGEGT. V was shortened by 2 bases and J by 8 bases, with 9 bases between the two germline ends. The CDR3 loop spans 12 amino acids. DNA for the CDR3: TGTGCCAGCAGTTACGGAGGGTTCGGCTACACCTTC. Translated: CASSYGGFGYTF.

This clone was recorded at least ten times. One junction end disagrees with the germline gene, perhaps due to a read error. V usage is TRBV4-2 and J usage is TRBJ1-1, with D possibly matching TRBD1 (6 bases). CDR1 is LGHNA and CDR2 is YNFKEQ in the germline V gene. This CDR3 has 14 residues. The CDR3 bases are TGTGCCAGCAGCCAAGTGAACAGGGAATCTGCTGCTGTCTTT. It translates to CASSQVNRESAAVF.

J is TRBJ1-1 and V is TRBV7-6, with D perhaps matching TRBD1 (5 bases). Germline CDR1 is SGHVS and CDR2 is FNYEAQ. Trimming cost V 3 bases and J 2 bases, with 16 bases left between them. The CDR3 covers 16 residues. In DNA form, the CDR3 reads TGTGCCAGCAGCTTTAATCCAGGGCCCCTTAACACTGAAGCTTTCTTT. This encodes CASSFNPGPLNTEAFF. Variable domain in full (rest from reference TRBV7-6 and TRBJ1-1): GAGVSQSPRYKVTKRGQDVALRCDPISGHVSLYWYRQALGQGPEFLTYFNYEAQQDKSGLPNDRFSAERPEGSISTLTIQRTEQRDSAMYRCASSFNPGPLNTEAFFGQGTRLTVV.

This clone was recorded many times. The chain is built from TRBV27 and TRBJ1-1; D remains ambiguous. Trimming shortened V by 3 bases and J by 0 bases, and 5 bases separated the two germline ends. Germline CDR1 reads MNHEY; CDR2 reads SMNVEV (reference sequence). The CDR3 contains 13 residues. The CDR3 here is CASSFRMNTEAFF. CDR3 sequence (DNA): TGTGCCAGCAGTTTCCGTATGAACACTGAAGCTTTCTTT.

This clone was counted only a few times. The sample contains more than one DNA sequence encoding this CDR3. The V gene is TRBV7-9, the J gene TRBJ1-5; D is possibly TRBD1 (6 bases). Germline CDR1 is SEHNR and CDR2 is FQNEAQ (reference sequence). The CDR3 has 14 residues. The V gene lost 4 bases and the J gene lost 2 bases, with 9 bases spanning the gap. In nucleotides, the CDR3 is TGTGCCAGCAGCTCTGGGGGCGGCAATCAGCCCCAGCATTTT. Protein sequence: CASSSGGGNQPQHF. The whole variable domain, filled in from reference TRBV7-9 and TRBJ1-5, reads DTGVSQNPRHKITKRGQNVTFRCDPISEHNRLYWYRQTLGQGPEFLTYFQNEAQLEKSRLLSDRFSAERPKGSFSTLEIQRTEQGDSAMYLCASSSGGGNQPQHFGDGTRLSIL.

This rearrangement joins TRBV29-1 to TRBJ1-5; D is uncertain. Germline CDR1 reads SQVTM; CDR2 reads ANQGSEA. The CDR3 sequence is 13 residues long. V lost 7 bases and J lost 4, with 14 bases in between. CDR3 sequence: CSAGENQNQPQHF. CDR3 coding DNA: TGCAGCGCCGGGGAGAACCAGAATCAGCCCCAGCATTTT.

This chain joins TRBV27 and TRBJ2-2, with D possibly TRBD1 on 6 matching bases. CDR1 is MNHEY and CDR2 is SMNVEV in the germline V gene (reference sequence). Trimming removed 4 bases at V and 6 bases at J, with 12 bases between. The CDR3 has 14 residues. CDR3 sequence: CASSSPTGPGELFF. CDR3 sequence (DNA): TGTGCCAGCAGTTCCCCGACAGGTCCCGGGGAGCTGTTTTTT.

The genes are TRBV19 and TRBJ2-3; the D gene is possibly TRBD1 (7 bases). CDR1 is LNHDA and CDR2 is SQIVND in the germline V gene (reference sequence). The ends were cut back, 3 bases at V and 2 bases at J, with 12 bases in the middle. There are 15 residues in the CDR3. The CDR3 region has the DNA TGTGCCAGTAGTATTGGAGGGACAGACACAGATACGCAGTATTTT. Encoded protein: CASSIGGTDTDTQYF.

This clone has a single count. The rearrangement uses TRBV9 and TRBJ2-5; possible D gene TRBD2, 5 bases. V lost 2 bases to trimming and J lost 3 bases, with 17 bases between them. The length of the CDR3 is 16 residues. The germline V gene has CDR1 SGDLS and CDR2 YYNGEE. The CDR3 is CASSVNGLLEEETQYF. CDR3 DNA sequence: TGTGCCAGCAGCGTGAACGGACTGTTAGAGGAAGAGACCCAGTACTTC.

This sequence joins TRBV28 and TRBJ1-6, with 7 bases identical to TRBD1. Trimming removed 5 bases from V and 8 bases from J; junction bases left unmatched: 9. In germline, CDR1 is MDHEN, CDR2 SYDVKM. This CDR3 has 15 residues. In DNA form, the CDR3 reads TGTGCCAGCAGTCCGCCTCCGGGACAGCATTCACCCCTCCACTTT. It yields the protein CASSPPPGQHSPLHF.

This clone was detected only a few times. The rearrangement uses TRBV9 and TRBJ2-5, with D possibly matching TRBD2 (5 bases). Germline V lookup: CDR1 SGDLS, CDR2 YYNGEE. V was trimmed by 4 bases and J by 7 bases, leaving 11 bases between them. The CDR3 is 12 residues long. The CDR3 coding sequence is TGTGCCAGCAGCCTGGACTTAGGGACCCAGTACTTC. Translated, it gives CASSLDLGTQYF.

This clone was found a few times. The rearrangement uses TRBV19 and TRBJ1-5; 7 bases line up with TRBD1. The germline CDR1 and CDR2 sequences are LNHDA and SQIVND (reference sequence). This CDR3 has 15 residues. V was pared by 5 bases and J by 3 bases, with 7 bases of the junction left unmatched. The CDR3 region has the DNA TGTGCCAGTAGTCCCCTGACAGGGTCCAATCAGCCCCAGCATTTT. Its translation is CASSPLTGSNQPQHF.

The rearrangement links TRBV29-1 to TRBJ2-3; 8 bases line up with TRBD2. Per germline, CDR1 SQVTM and CDR2 ANQGSEA. Unmatched junction bases numbered 2, after V lost 3 bases and J lost 3 bases. There are 13 residues in the CDR3. This CDR3 is CSVEVAGTDTQYF. Written as DNA, the CDR3 is TGCAGCGTTGAGGTAGCGGGAACAGATACGCAGTATTTT.

The chain recombines TRBV5-1 with TRBJ1-1, with D possibly matching TRBD1 (5 bases). The CDR3 runs 11 residues. Trimming took off 3 bases at V and 6 bases at J, with 6 bases between the two ends. Germline V CDR1 and CDR2: SGHRS, YFSETQ. The CDR3 is CASSWGAEAFF. CDR3 nucleotide sequence: TGCGCCAGCAGCTGGGGGGCTGAAGCTTTCTTT.

The rearrangement joins TRBV2 to TRBJ2-1; 9 bases map to TRBD1. The V gene's germline CDR1 is SNHLY and CDR2 FYNNEI. The CDR3 contains 18 residues. The trim removed 5 bases at V and 6 bases at J, leaving 17 bases unmatched. The CDR3 is CASSPAGTGNPRGNEQFF. CDR3 nucleotide sequence: TGTGCCAGCAGTCCTGCCGGGACAGGGAACCCCCGGGGCAATGAGCAGTTCTTC.

This clone was picked up one time. The rearrangement links TRBV4-2 to TRBJ2-5; a possible D gene is TRBD2 (7 bases). This CDR3 is 16 amino acids long. The V end was cut by 0 bases, the J end by 4 bases, with 15 bases between. CDR1 LGHNA and CDR2 YNFKEQ come from the germline V gene. CDR3 coding DNA: TGTGCCAGCAGCCAAGAATGGCGGGGGCAGGGAGAGACCCAGTACTTC. Protein sequence: CASSQEWRGQGETQYF.

This clone was counted a single time. The chain is built from TRBV5-5 and TRBJ1-5; D is unclear. The CDR3 is made up of 15 amino acids. V lost 0 bases and J lost 1, with 8 bases in between. Germline CDR1 SGHKS, CDR2 YYEKEE (reference sequence). This CDR3 reads CASSLGGLSNQPQHF. CDR3 coding DNA: TGTGCCAGCAGCTTGGGAGGGTTGAGCAATCAGCCCCAGCATTTT.

The chain couples TRBV18 to TRBJ2-5, with TRBD2 matching 14 bases. From germline, CDR1 is KGHSH and CDR2 LQKENI. This CDR3 contains 15 residues. V dropped 3 bases and J dropped 5; count of bases not matched to a gene: 2. In nucleotides, the CDR3 is TGTGCCAGCTCACCGGGGACTAGCGGGAGTGAGACCCAGTACTTC. Its protein product is CASSPGTSGSETQYF.

CDR3 DNA sequence: TGTGCCAGCAGCCTTTATAATCAGCCCCAGCATTTT. Translating gives CASSLYNQPQHF. The chain uses TRBV7-2 and TRBJ1-5; D gene uncertain. The CDR3 is 12 residues long. V was cut by 5 bases and J by 4 bases, with 6 bases left in between. CDR1 and CDR2 (germline): SGHTA, FQGNSA.

This clone showed up just once. The rearrangement links TRBV28 to TRBJ1-2, with D perhaps TRBD1 (5 bases). Germline CDR1 reads MDHEN; CDR2 reads SYDVKM. V lost 0 bases and J lost 5, with 16 bases in between. The CDR3 runs to 16 residues. For the CDR3, the DNA is TGTGCCAGCAGTTTATGGCCCGGGGGGGAGGAGTATGGCTACACCTTC. Its translation: CASSLWPGGEEYGYTF.

The V gene is TRBV28, the J gene TRBJ1-1, with no clear D. The CDR3 is 12 residues long. CDR1 MDHEN and CDR2 SYDVKM come from the germline V gene. CDR3 coding DNA: TGTGCGTCGAGAACAGCGAACACTGAAGCTTTCTTT. Translation gives CASRTANTEAFF.

The chain links TRBV15 to TRBJ2-1, with 16 bases fitting TRBD2. Germline CDR1 is LNHNV and CDR2 is YYDKDF (reference sequence). CDR3 length: 17 amino acids. V shed 6 bases, J shed 2 bases, and the junction held 4 bases outside the gene matches. CDR3 loop: CATRGGTSGGAYNEQFF. CDR3 sequence (DNA): TGTGCCACCAGAGGTGGGACTAGCGGGGGGGCCTACAATGAGCAGTTCTTC.

A single count supports this clone. This rearrangement joins TRBV30 to TRBJ1-5, with 8 bases that match TRBD1. Germline CDR1 is GTSNPN and CDR2 is SVGIG (reference sequence). This CDR3 contains 15 residues. The V gene end was trimmed by 1 base and the J gene end by 4 bases; junction bases not matched to a gene: 6. CDR3 protein: CAWSGDRGSNQPQHF. The CDR3 DNA follows: TGTGCCTGGAGTGGAGACAGGGGATCGAATCAGCCCCAGCATTTT.

This clone was detected only once. One end of the junction does not line up with germline, which may come from a read error. This chain connects TRBV7-7 to TRBJ2-3; D not resolved. Germline lookup yields CDR1 SSHAT and CDR2 FNYEAQ (reference sequence). This CDR3 is built from 11 residues. CDR3 region: CASSPLDTQYF. DNA of the CDR3: TGTGCTAGCAGCCCCCTCGATACGCAGTATTTT.